The 32 T cell receptor beta chains below were found in one sample sequenced in a study of blood T cell repertoires in COVID-19 (dated by TCRdb to the early 2020s). The library was produced with the immunoSEQ multiplex PCR assay. TCRdb mirrors the immuneACCESS table, restricted to in-frame sequences. Some clones are absent from its copies; in checked studies, under half trace to an unresolved V gene, and the reason for the others is unknown. The sample table contains 250,000 to 300,000 clones; only one count was recorded for 89% of them. About 1.7% of the sample belongs to the ten largest clones. Material: PBMCs or T cells enriched from blood (not recorded which). The receptors stem from a woman aged 40-49 years who had recovered from COVID-19.

For the CDR3, the DNA is TGCGCCAGCAGCTTGGAGGGAGATAAAGTAGCAGAGACCCAGTACTTC. Translating it yields CASSLEGDKVAETQYF. The V call is TRBV5-1, the J call TRBJ2-5; possible D gene TRBD2, 5 bases. Per the germline V gene, CDR1 is SGHRS and CDR2 is YFSETQ. The germline V and J ends were trimmed by 0 bases and 4 bases, with 16 bases remaining between them. The CDR3 runs to 16 residues.

This clone appeared many times. The chain uses TRBV3-1 (or the pseudogene TRBV3-2) and TRBJ1-5; no firm D call. V was cut by 2 bases and J by 7 bases, with 9 bases left in between. Looked up from germline, CDR1 is LGHDT and CDR2 is YNNKEL (reference sequence). The CDR3 extends over 13 amino acids. In nucleotides, the CDR3 is TGTGCCAGCAGCCAATTTGCGGTGCAGCCCCAGCATTTT. Translating it yields CASSQFAVQPQHF.

V is TRBV12-2 and J is TRBJ2-3; the table's TRBD2 call for D was not verified on the DNA. TRBV12-2 is listed as a pseudogene. CDR3 length: 15 residues. CDR3 bases: TGTGCAAGTCGCTTAGGAGCGGGATTCACAGATACGCAGTATTTT. Translated, it gives CASRLGAGFTDTQYF.

This clone was counted once. The gene calls are TRBV11-3 and TRBJ1-3; no definite D call. Germline V gene lookup returns CDR1 SGHNT and CDR2 YENEEA. The CDR3 covers 15 residues. V was pared by 4 bases and J by 0 bases, with 10 bases between. The CDR3 here is CASSSPQDSGNTIYF. The DNA for the CDR3 is TGTGCCAGCAGCTCCCCCCAGGACTCTGGAAACACCATATATTTT.

This clone was picked up one time. The chain is built from TRBV7-2 and TRBJ2-1; 13 bases are a match to TRBD2. The trim removed 1 base at V and 12 bases at J, leaving 9 bases unmatched. The germline V gene encodes CDR1 SGHTA and CDR2 FQGNSA. This CDR3 contains 16 residues. CDR3 loop: CASSLVGTSGVNRQFF. The CDR3 coding sequence is TGTGCCAGCAGCTTAGTGGGGACTAGCGGGGTCAATCGGCAGTTCTTC. Full variable domain (remainder filled in from reference TRBV7-2 and TRBJ2-1): GAGVSQSPSNKVTEKGKDVELRCDPISGHTALYWYRQSLGQGLEFLIYFQGNSAPDKSGLPSDRFSAERTGGSVSTLTIQRTQQEDSAVYLCASSLVGTSGVNRQFFGPGTRLTVL.

The V gene is TRBV2, the J gene TRBJ2-1, with 11 bases aligning to TRBD2. The V segment lost 8 bases and the J segment 5 bases; nucleotides outside the gene matches: 2. The CDR3 has 13 residues. Germline CDR1 is SNHLY and CDR2 is FYNNEI. The CDR3 here is CASPGLADNEQFF. The CDR3 bases are TGTGCCAGCCCGGGACTAGCGGACAATGAGCAGTTCTTC.

The J gene is TRBJ1-5, the V gene TRBV28; TRBD1 aligns across 7 bases. The ends lost 4 bases at V and 9 bases at J; junction bases unmatched: 9. Germline V gene sequence: CDR1 MDHEN, CDR2 SYDVKM. The CDR3 extends over 14 amino acids. DNA for the CDR3: TGTGCCAGCAGTTACAGGGGAACCGTCCGGCCCCAGCATTTT. Translated, it gives CASSYRGTVRPQHF.

The rearrangement uses TRBV27 and TRBJ2-7; 10 bases map to TRBD1. Losses at the gene ends were 5 bases for V and 5 bases for J; bases not matched to a gene: 9. This CDR3 spans 15 amino acids. CDR1 MNHEY and CDR2 SMNVEV come from the germline V gene (reference sequence). This CDR3 reads CASSTWTGGTNEQYF. The DNA of the CDR3 is TGTGCCAGCAGTACCTGGACAGGGGGAACTAACGAGCAGTACTTC.

The chain carries TRBV7-9 and TRBJ1-4, with TRBD1 matching over 10 bases. The CDR3 extends over 17 amino acids. Germline V gene sequence: CDR1 SEHNR, CDR2 FQNEAQ (reference sequence). The ends lost 5 bases at V and 4 bases at J; junction bases unmatched: 10. CDR3 in DNA: TGTGCCAGCAGCGGAGGGGACAGGGGTCCCGGTAATGAAAAACTGTTTTTT. It yields the protein CASSGGDRGPGNEKLFF.

The chain combines TRBV7-9 with TRBJ2-7; 7 nucleotides align to TRBD2. CDR1 is SEHNR, CDR2 FQNEAQ, per germline (reference sequence). Losses at the gene ends were 3 bases for V and 5 bases for J; bases not matched to a gene: 13. CDR3 length: 16 amino acids. This CDR3 reads CASSLWGGSAKNEQYF. CDR3 nucleotides: TGTGCCAGCAGCTTGTGGGGCGGGAGCGCGAAAAACGAGCAGTACTTC.

This chain links TRBV2 with TRBJ2-5, with D possibly TRBD2 on 5 matching bases. V gave up 3 bases and J gave up 5 bases, with 10 bases separating them. Germline V lookup: CDR1 SNHLY, CDR2 FYNNEI. The CDR3 spans 13 residues. CDR3 residues: CASSDGVSETQYF. CDR3 nucleotides: TGTGCCAGCAGTGACGGGGTTTCGGAGACCCAGTACTTC.

This chain uses TRBV29-1 with TRBJ1-5; perhaps TRBD1 as D (6 bases). CDR1 SQVTM and CDR2 ANQGSEA come from the germline V gene. The CDR3 contains 13 residues. V lost 4 bases, J lost 2 bases, and 9 bases lay in between. The CDR3 nucleotides are TGCAGCGTTGGATGGGGGCGCAATCAGCCCCAGCATTTT. It codes for CSVGWGRNQPQHF.

This clone appeared a few times. The chain carries TRBV3-1 (or the pseudogene TRBV3-2) and TRBJ1-2; D remains unclear. Trimming shortened V by 3 bases and J by 6 bases, and 14 bases separated the two germline ends. The CDR3 is 14 residues long. The V gene's germline CDR1 is LGHDT and CDR2 YNNKEL (reference sequence). The CDR3 is CASSQRPNQHGYTF. CDR3 bases: TGTGCCAGCAGCCAGAGGCCTAACCAGCATGGCTACACCTTC.

The J gene is TRBJ2-3, the V gene TRBV4-1, with 7 nucleotides matching TRBD2. Germline loops: CDR1 MGHRA, CDR2 YSYEKL. The junction had 15 bases not matched to a gene; V was cut back by 10 bases and J by 2 bases. The CDR3 contains 16 residues. The CDR3 DNA sequence: TGCGCCACCAAAAAGGCCGGCGGGGGATTCACAGATACGCAGTATTTT. Translated, it gives CATKKAGGGFTDTQYF.

The genes are TRBV18 and TRBJ2-7; perhaps TRBD1 as D (6 bases). Germline V lookup: CDR1 KGHSH, CDR2 LQKENI. V lost 6 bases and J 7 bases, leaving 10 bases between the germline ends. This CDR3 is built from 11 residues. CDR3 loop: CASSLTGEQYF. The CDR3 DNA reads TGTGCCAGCTCCCTGACAGGAGAGCAGTACTTC.

The V gene is TRBV5-1, the J gene TRBJ1-1, with a possible D match to TRBD1 (5 bases). CDR1 is SGHRS, CDR2 YFSETQ, per germline. The CDR3 sequence is 15 residues long. V was pared by 0 bases and J by 0 bases, with 9 bases between. The CDR3 nucleotides are TGCGCCAGCAGCTTGGATACAGGATTGAACACTGAAGCTTTCTTT. It encodes CASSLDTGLNTEAFF.

This clone was counted once. This rearrangement joins TRBV5-1 to TRBJ2-7; the match to TRBD1 covers 10 bases. Per germline, CDR1 SGHRS and CDR2 YFSETQ. This CDR3 is 16 amino acids long. V was pared by 4 bases and J by 4 bases, with 11 bases of the junction left unmatched. The CDR3, as DNA: TGCGCCAGCAGCCCATCCGGGACAGGGGCACCTTACGAGCAGTACTTC. Amino acids: CASSPSGTGAPYEQYF. Full variable domain (missing parts from reference TRBV5-1 and TRBJ2-7): KAGVTQTPRYLIKTRGQQVTLSCSPISGHRSVSWYQQTPGQGLQFLFEYFSETQRNKGNFPGRFSGRQFSNSRSEMNVSTLELGDSALYLCASSPSGTGAPYEQYFGPGTRLTVT.

V usage is TRBV9 and J usage is TRBJ1-2, with unresolved D. Between the trimmed V and J ends, which lost 0 bases and 5 bases, there was a span of 17 bases. Germline V CDR1 and CDR2: SGDLS, YYNGEE. The CDR3 runs to 16 residues. Here the CDR3 reads CASSVDISPPGYGYTF. CDR3 DNA sequence: TGTGCCAGCAGCGTAGATATCTCCCCCCCGGGGTATGGCTACACCTTC.

The rearrangement joins TRBV15 to TRBJ1-6, with 8 bases identical to TRBD1. The CDR3 runs 15 residues. The V gene's germline CDR1 is LNHNV and CDR2 YYDKDF (reference sequence). V lost 0 bases, J lost 10 bases, and 5 bases stayed unmatched. CDR3 in amino acids: CATSRDLTGGSPLHF. Written as DNA, the CDR3 is TGTGCCACCAGCAGAGATCTCACAGGGGGATCACCCCTCCACTTT.

The chain couples TRBV21-1 to TRBJ2-5; the table's D call TRBD1 went unverified against the DNA. TRBV21-1 is shown as a pseudogene. The CDR3 sequence is 13 residues long. In DNA form, the CDR3 reads TGTGCCGAACGGCATTCAGGCCCAGAGACCCAGTACTTC. Translated, it gives CAERHSGPETQYF.

The chain uses TRBV21-1 and TRBJ2-1; TRBD1, the table's D call, lacks a check against the DNA. TRBV21-1 is shown as a pseudogene. The CDR3 sequence is 12 residues long. DNA for the CDR3: TGTGCCACTATAAAGGGGCCGGATGAGCAGTTCTTC. This codes for CATIKGPDEQFF.

CDR3 DNA sequence: TGTGCCAGCAGCCTAAGGACAGGGGAGAGGTTCTGGCAGCCCCAGCATTTT. Translating gives CASSLRTGERFWQPQHF. The chain couples TRBV7-3 to TRBJ1-5, with TRBD1 identical over 9 bases. Germline CDR1 is SGHTA and CDR2 is FQGTGA. V was pared by 5 bases and J by 7 bases, with 15 bases of the junction left unmatched. This CDR3 has 17 amino acids.

The chain employs TRBV11-2 and TRBJ2-1, with TRBD1 identical over 9 bases. CDR1 is SGHAT and CDR2 is FQNNGV in the germline V gene. The CDR3 totals 15 residues. With V trimmed by 3 bases and J by 6 bases, 6 bases remained unmatched. CDR3 DNA: TGTGCCAGCAGCTTTGGGGACAGGGAGAGCAATGAGCAGTTCTTC. This translates into CASSFGDRESNEQFF.

This clone was picked up one time. The genes are TRBV7-9 and TRBJ1-2; D remains ambiguous. The V end lost 5 bases, the J end lost 3 bases, and 13 bases lay between the germline ends. The CDR3 has 14 residues. CDR1 SEHNR and CDR2 FQNEAQ come from the germline V gene (reference sequence). The CDR3 spells CASSPGRWDYGYTF. The CDR3 DNA reads as TGTGCCAGCAGCCCAGGCAGGTGGGACTATGGCTACACCTTC.

A single count supports this clone. This chain uses TRBV21-1 with TRBJ1-5; TRBD1 was called by the table and not checked on the DNA. TRBV21-1 is a pseudogene. CDR3 length: 19 residues. CDR3 sequence (DNA): TGTGCCAGCAGCTTAGTAAAGACGGGGAAAGACAGGCTGGACCAGCCCCAGCATTTT. Its translation is CASSLVKTGKDRLDQPQHF.

This chain joins TRBV29-1 and TRBJ1-2; D unresolved. V dropped 4 bases and J dropped 4 bases, with 13 bases sitting between them. Germline V lookup: CDR1 SQVTM, CDR2 ANQGSEA. This CDR3 is 13 amino acids long. CDR3 region: CSVASRLGYGYTF. The CDR3 DNA is TGCAGCGTTGCGAGCCGACTAGGCTATGGCTACACCTTC.

This rearrangement joins TRBV2 to TRBJ1-2, with no clear D. Germline lookup yields CDR1 SNHLY and CDR2 FYNNEI. The CDR3 is made up of 14 amino acids. V was trimmed by 4 bases and J by 3 bases, leaving 12 bases between them. In DNA, the CDR3 is TGTGCCAGCAGTGGACCGGGGTACGACTATGGCTACACCTTC. Protein product: CASSGPGYDYGYTF.

This clone was found once. The chain links TRBV2 to TRBJ2-3, with TRBD2 identical over 8 bases. Germline CDR1 SNHLY, CDR2 FYNNEI. Germline trimming cut 6 bases from V and 0 bases from J; bases unmatched to any gene: 8. The CDR3 is 16 amino acids. CDR3 loop: CASRAGLAPSTDTQYF. The CDR3 nucleotides read TGTGCCAGCAGAGCCGGACTAGCACCTAGCACAGATACGCAGTATTTT.

The chain joins TRBV6-5 to TRBJ2-7; D is uncertain. V was shortened by 7 bases and J by 2 bases, with 12 bases between the two germline ends. This CDR3 comprises 13 residues. The germline V gene has CDR1 MNHEY and CDR2 SVGAGI. The CDR3 DNA follows: TGTGCCAGCAAGCCCAGCGCCACCTACGAGCAGTACTTC. It is translated as CASKPSATYEQYF.

V is TRBV3-1 (or the pseudogene TRBV3-2) and J is TRBJ1-2, with 9 bases aligning to TRBD1. CDR3 length equals 14 residues. The V segment lost 5 bases and the J segment 6 bases; nucleotides outside the gene matches: 7. The V gene's germline CDR1 is LGHDT and CDR2 YNNKEL (reference sequence). CDR3 nucleotide sequence: TGTGCCAGCAGCTTTCCGGGACAGGGACATGGCTACACCTTC. It encodes CASSFPGQGHGYTF.

This chain links TRBV20-1 with TRBJ2-5; D call uncertain. The CDR3 spans 11 residues. Germline lookup yields CDR1 DFQATT and CDR2 SNEGSKA (reference sequence). The V gene lost 0 bases and the J gene lost 3 bases, with 2 bases spanning the gap. The CDR3 bases are TGCAGTGCTAGAGATAAAGAGACCCAGTACTTC. The encoded protein is CSARDKETQYF.

The rearrangement uses TRBV5-5 and TRBJ1-6; possibly TRBD1 for D (5 bases). Germline CDR1 is SGHKS and CDR2 is YYEKEE (reference sequence). Between the trimmed V and J ends, which lost 0 bases and 1 base, there was a span of 8 bases. The CDR3 totals 16 residues. The CDR3 sequence: CASSLGGESYNSPLHF. DNA of the CDR3: TGTGCCAGCAGCTTGGGGGGGGAATCCTATAATTCACCCCTCCACTTT.